Below, one T cell receptor (beta chain) is given with its context. Its cognate antigen is unknown. This sequence may be a read error, since a much larger clone differs from it by one base. This CDR3 region has 19 residues. Germline CDR1 reads SGHVS; CDR2 reads FQNEAQ. V was pared by 5 bases and J by 6 bases, with 30 bases between. Reverse transcription of roughly 470 ng total RNA with a constant-region primer produced TCR beta cDNA. Nested multiplex PCR, run for three rounds with slightly modified ARM-PCR, yielded TCR beta libraries. With TRBV1-TRBV30 forward primers and a C-beta reverse primer, the first two PCR rounds were run for nine to eleven cycles each. TCRdb independently ran MiXCR on the multiplex PCR reads; one entry per CDR3 protein. This sample has approximately 330,000 distinct CDR3 sequences, with about two thirds found just once. The data were obtained in a study of tumor-infiltrating lymphocytes in primary liver carcinoma.

Points from the study as a whole: Tumor top-250-clone fractions significantly exceeded those of blood (p = 0.039).

The study extracted blood RNA from unsorted whole blood and also extracted germline DNA. The sample was peripheral blood. The clonotype originates from a man aged 40-55 years with primary liver carcinoma and hepatitis B virus infection. The V and J genes are TRBV7-8 and TRBJ2-3, with D tentatively TRBD1 (6 bases). The CDR3 is CASSRSQWWTASDYDTQYF. The CDR3 DNA reads TGTGCCAGCAGCCGTTCGCAGTGGTGGACAGCCTCTGATTATGATACGCAGTATTTT.